The source of this TCR beta chain is a study of T-cell reconstitution after alpha-beta-depleted transplantation in children. Trimming removed 4 bases from V and 9 bases from J; junction bases left unmatched: 17. Germline loops: CDR1 LGHNA, CDR2 YNFKEQ. This CDR3 region has 18 residues. The authors prepared the TCRbeta library with unique molecular identifiers. TCRdb reanalysed the PCR reads using MiXCR and keeps one entry per CDR3 protein. The table has about 610,000 distinct CDR3 sequences, over 9.5% seen once. The sequencing here drew on PBMCs from the stem cell graft donor, taken from the stem cell graft. The source of this sequence is a human donor who donated a stem cell graft to a child with acute myeloid leukemia. The V call is TRBV4-2, the J call TRBJ2-1; 11 bases fit TRBD2. CDR3 bases: TGTGCCAGCAGCCCGGGTCGTCTAGCGGGAGGAGTGGGCGTTGAGCAGTTCTTC. Protein sequence: CASSPGRLAGGVGVEQFF.